This T cell receptor (beta chain) originates from a study of blood T cell repertoires in COVID-19. The overall study: There were acute and convalescent COVID-19 samples, and they came from the United States, Italy and Spain.

V was shortened by 5 bases and J by 7 bases, with 12 bases between the two germline ends. CDR3 length equals 13 residues. CDR1 is WSHSY, CDR2 SAAADI, per germline. As originally analysed: Amplifying reference gene primers gave estimates of nucleated cell counts. Only in-frame clones appear in the TCRdb table, and some are missing; sequencing was by immunoSEQ multiplex PCR. V and J calls and clone size are as listed in that table; D and trimming were resolved from the DNA. The sample records roughly 250,000 clones, 86% being singletons. The sample was peripheral blood. The chain joins TRBV10-2 to TRBJ1-5, with no clear D. The TCR sequence derives from a woman in her twenties or thirties with COVID-19, enrolled during active disease. The CDR3 sequence is CASSRREGQPQHF. The CDR3 DNA is TGCGCCAGCAGTCGACGGGAGGGACAGCCCCAGCATTTT.